This T cell receptor beta chain was found in a study of beta chain features in type 1 diabetes. Study-wide results and caveats: Lower insertion and higher deletion counts appeared at VDJ junctions in type 1 diabetes patients. In these data, an HLA type influence on TCRB rearrangement remained unresolved. PCR, the amplification step, might favor shorter templates, equally in patients and controls.

Germline V gene lookup returns CDR1 GTSNPN and CDR2 SVGIG (reference sequence). CDR3 length equals 14 residues. V lost 4 bases and J lost 7; bases outside the gene matches: 9. As every portion of the isolated RNA was reverse transcribed, the sequencing read expressed TCRB transcripts. Libraries were prepared by immunoSEQ multiplex PCR; TCRdb keeps only in-frame clonotypes and omits some of them. The table lists about half a million clones, 30% of them singletons. As concerns this clone: Its antigen remains unidentified.

The chain has TRBV30 and TRBJ2-1; TRBD2 agrees at 8 bases. This TCR derives from a man aged 18-30 years in good health. Sequencing input: naive CD4+ T cells from blood. The CDR3 is CAWMSVAGYNEQFF. CDR3 nucleotide sequence: TGTGCCTGGATGTCAGTAGCGGGATATAATGAGCAGTTCTTC.